The T cell receptor beta chain described here comes from a study of blood T cell repertoires in COVID-19. Only in-frame clones appear in the TCRdb table, and some are missing; sequencing was by immunoSEQ multiplex PCR. The table includes fewer than 65,000 clones, 85% to 95% detected once. The germline gives CDR1 LNHDA, CDR2 SQIVND (reference sequence). Trimming left V 5 bases short and J 8 bases short, with 13 bases between. The CDR3 loop spans 13 amino acids. Sequences were obtained from peripheral blood. The rearrangement links TRBV19 to TRBJ1-5, with D uncertain. This sequence was found in a middle-aged man with acute or convalescent COVID-19. The CDR3 DNA is TGTGCCAGTAGTTATACCCGCGGGGAGCCCCAGCATTTT. This encodes CASSYTRGEPQHF.